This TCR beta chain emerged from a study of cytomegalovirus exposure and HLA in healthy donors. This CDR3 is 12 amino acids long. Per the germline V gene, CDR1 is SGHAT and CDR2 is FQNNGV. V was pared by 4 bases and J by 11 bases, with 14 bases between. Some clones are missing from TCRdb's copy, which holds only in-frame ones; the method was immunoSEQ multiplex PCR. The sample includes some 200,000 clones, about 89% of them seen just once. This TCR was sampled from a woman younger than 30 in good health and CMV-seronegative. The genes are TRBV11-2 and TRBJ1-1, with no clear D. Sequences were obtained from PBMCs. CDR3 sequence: CASSSLQNGAFF. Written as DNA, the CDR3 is TGTGCCAGCAGCTCCCTACAGAACGGCGCTTTCTTT.